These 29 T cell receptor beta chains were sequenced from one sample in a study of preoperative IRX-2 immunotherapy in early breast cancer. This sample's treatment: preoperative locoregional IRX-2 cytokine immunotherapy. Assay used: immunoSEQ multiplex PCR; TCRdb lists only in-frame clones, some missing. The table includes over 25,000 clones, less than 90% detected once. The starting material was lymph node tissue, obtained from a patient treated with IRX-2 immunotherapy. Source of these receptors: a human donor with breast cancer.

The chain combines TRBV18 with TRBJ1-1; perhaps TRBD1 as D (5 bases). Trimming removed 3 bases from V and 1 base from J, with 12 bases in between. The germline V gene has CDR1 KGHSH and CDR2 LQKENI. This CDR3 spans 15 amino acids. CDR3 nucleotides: TGTGCCAGCTCACCTTCTCGACAGCCGAACACTGAAGCTTTCTTT. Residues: CASSPSRQPNTEAFF.

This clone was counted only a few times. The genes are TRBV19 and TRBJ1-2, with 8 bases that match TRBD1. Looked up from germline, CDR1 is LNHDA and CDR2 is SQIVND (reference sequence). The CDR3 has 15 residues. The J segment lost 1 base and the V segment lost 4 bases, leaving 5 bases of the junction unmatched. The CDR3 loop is CASSTGGSFNYGYTF. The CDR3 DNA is TGTGCCAGTAGTACAGGGGGCTCTTTTAACTATGGCTACACCTTC.

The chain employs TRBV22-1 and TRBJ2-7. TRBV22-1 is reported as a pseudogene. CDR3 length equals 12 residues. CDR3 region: CASSLRGTEQYF. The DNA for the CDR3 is TGTGCCAGCAGTTTAAGAGGGACCGAGCAGTACTTC.

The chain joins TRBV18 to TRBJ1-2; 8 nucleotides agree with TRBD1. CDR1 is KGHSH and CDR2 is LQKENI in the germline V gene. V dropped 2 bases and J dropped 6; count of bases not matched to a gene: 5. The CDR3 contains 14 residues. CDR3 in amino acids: CASSPTRGLDGYTF. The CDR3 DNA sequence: TGTGCCAGCTCACCAACCAGGGGGCTTGATGGCTACACCTTC.

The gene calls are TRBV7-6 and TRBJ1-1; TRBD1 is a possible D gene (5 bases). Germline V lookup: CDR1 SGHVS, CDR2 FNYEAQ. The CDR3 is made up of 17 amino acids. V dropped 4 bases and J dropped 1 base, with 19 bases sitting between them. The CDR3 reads CASSSYPPGTTNTEAFF. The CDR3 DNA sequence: TGTGCCAGCAGCTCCTACCCCCCGGGGACCACGAACACTGAAGCTTTCTTT.

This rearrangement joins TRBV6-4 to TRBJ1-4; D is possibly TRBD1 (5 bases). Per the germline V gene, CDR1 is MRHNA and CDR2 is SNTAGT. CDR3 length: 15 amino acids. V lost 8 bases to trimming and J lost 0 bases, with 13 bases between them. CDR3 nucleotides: TGTGCCAGCTGCGAAACAGGAGCAACTAATGAAAAACTGTTTTTT. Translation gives CASCETGATNEKLFF.

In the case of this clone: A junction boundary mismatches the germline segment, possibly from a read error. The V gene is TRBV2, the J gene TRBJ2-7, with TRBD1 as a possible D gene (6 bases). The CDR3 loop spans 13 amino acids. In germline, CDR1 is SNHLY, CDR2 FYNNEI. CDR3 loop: CASTVRGWYGQYF. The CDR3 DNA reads TGTGCCAGCACCGTCAGGGGTTGGTACGGGCAGTACTTC. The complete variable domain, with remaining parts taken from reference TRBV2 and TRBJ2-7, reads EPEVTQTPSHQVTQMGQEVILRCVPISNHLYFYWYRQILGQKVEFLVSFYNNEISEKSEIFDDQFSVERPDGSNFTLKIRSTKLEDSAMYFCASTVRGWYGQYFGPGTRLTVT.

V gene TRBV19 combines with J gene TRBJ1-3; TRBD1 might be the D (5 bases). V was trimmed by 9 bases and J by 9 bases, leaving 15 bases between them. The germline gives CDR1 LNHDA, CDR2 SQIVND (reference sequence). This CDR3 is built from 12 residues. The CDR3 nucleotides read TGTGCCAGGGCCTTTACCGGGGGCACCATATATTTT. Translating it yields CARAFTGGTIYF.

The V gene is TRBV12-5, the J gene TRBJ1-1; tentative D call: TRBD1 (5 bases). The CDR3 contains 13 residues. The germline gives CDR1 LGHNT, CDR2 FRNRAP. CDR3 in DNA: TGTGCCAGCAACAACGGGGGGAACACTGAAGCTTTCTTT. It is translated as CASNNGGNTEAFF.

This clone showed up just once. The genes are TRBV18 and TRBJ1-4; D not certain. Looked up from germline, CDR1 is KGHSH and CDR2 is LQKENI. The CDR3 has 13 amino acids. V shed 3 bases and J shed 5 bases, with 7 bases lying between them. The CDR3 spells CASSPSTNEKLFF. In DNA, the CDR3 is TGTGCCAGCTCACCGAGTACCAATGAAAAACTGTTTTTT.

The CDR3 DNA reads TGTGCCTGGAGCCCCGGTTTAGAGGGCGGCTACACCTTC. This translates into CAWSPGLEGGYTF. The gene calls are TRBV30 and TRBJ1-2; D unresolved. This CDR3 contains 13 residues. V lost 3 bases, J lost 8 bases, and 16 bases lay in between. The germline gives CDR1 GTSNPN, CDR2 SVGIG (reference sequence).

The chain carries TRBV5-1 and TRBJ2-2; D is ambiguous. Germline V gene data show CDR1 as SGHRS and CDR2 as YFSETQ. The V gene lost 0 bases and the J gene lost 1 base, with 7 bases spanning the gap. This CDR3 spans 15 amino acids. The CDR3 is CASSLDPRNTGELFF. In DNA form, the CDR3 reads TGCGCCAGCAGCTTGGATCCTCGGAACACCGGGGAGCTGTTTTTT.

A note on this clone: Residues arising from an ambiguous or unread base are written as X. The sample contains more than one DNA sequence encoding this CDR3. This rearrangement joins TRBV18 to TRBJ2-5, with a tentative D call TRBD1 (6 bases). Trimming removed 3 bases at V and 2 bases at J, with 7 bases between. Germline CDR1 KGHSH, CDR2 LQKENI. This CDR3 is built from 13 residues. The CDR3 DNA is TGTGCCAGCTCACCSGGACAGCAAGAGACCCAGTACTTC. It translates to CASSXGQQETQYF. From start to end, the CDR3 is CASSPGQQETQYF.

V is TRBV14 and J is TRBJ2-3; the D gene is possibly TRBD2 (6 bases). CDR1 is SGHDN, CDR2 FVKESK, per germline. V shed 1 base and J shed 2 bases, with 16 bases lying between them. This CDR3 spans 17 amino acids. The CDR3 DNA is TGTGCCAGCAGCCAAGGGGCAGGAGGGATGACCACAGATACGCAGTATTTT. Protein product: CASSQGAGGMTTDTQYF.

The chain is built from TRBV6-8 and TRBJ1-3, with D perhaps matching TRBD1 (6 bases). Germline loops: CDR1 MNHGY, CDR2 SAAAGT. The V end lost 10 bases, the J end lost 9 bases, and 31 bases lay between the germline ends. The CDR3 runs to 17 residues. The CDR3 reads CAISDLNPWGAESTIYF. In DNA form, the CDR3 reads TGTGCCATCAGCGACCTAAATCCCTGGGGGGCTGAAAGCACCATATATTTT.

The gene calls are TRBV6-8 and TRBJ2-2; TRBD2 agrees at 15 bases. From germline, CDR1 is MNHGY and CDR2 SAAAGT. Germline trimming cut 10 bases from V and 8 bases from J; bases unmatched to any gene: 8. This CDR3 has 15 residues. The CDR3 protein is CATSTGTSGRGELFF. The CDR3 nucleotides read TGTGCCACATCCACAGGGACTAGCGGGAGGGGGGAGCTGTTTTTT.

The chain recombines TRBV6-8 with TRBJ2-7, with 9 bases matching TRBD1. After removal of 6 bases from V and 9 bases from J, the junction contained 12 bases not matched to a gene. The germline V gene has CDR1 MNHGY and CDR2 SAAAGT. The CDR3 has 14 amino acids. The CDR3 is CASSRQGDRFGQYF. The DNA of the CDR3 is TGTGCCAGCAGCCGACAGGGGGATAGATTCGGGCAGTACTTC.

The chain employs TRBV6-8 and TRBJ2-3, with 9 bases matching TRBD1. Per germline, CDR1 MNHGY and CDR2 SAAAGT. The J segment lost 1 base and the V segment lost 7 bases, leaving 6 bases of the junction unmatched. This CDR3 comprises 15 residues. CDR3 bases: TGTGCCAGCAACGCCTGGACAGGGGGCACAGATACGCAGTATTTT. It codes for CASNAWTGGTDTQYF.

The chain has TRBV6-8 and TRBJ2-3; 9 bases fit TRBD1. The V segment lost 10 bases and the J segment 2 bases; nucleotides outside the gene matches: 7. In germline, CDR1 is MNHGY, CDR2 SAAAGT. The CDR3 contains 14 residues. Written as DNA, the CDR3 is TGTGCCATCAGGGGACAGGGTGACACAGATACGCAGTATTTT. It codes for CAIRGQGDTDTQYF.

The CDR3 DNA follows: TGTGCCAGCAGTTTATCGCCAGCGGATCAGCCCCAGCATTTT. Translated, it gives CASSLSPADQPQHF. V and J are TRBV28 and TRBJ1-5; unclear D gene. The CDR3 is made up of 14 amino acids. In germline, CDR1 is MDHEN, CDR2 SYDVKM. The ends were cut back, 1 base at V and 5 bases at J, with 9 bases in the middle.

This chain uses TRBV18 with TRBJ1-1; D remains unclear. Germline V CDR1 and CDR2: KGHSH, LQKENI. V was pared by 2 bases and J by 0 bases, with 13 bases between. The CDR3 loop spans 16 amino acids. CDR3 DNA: TGTGCCAGCTCACCAATCGGACCGGCCATGAACACTGAAGCTTTCTTT. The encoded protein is CASSPIGPAMNTEAFF.

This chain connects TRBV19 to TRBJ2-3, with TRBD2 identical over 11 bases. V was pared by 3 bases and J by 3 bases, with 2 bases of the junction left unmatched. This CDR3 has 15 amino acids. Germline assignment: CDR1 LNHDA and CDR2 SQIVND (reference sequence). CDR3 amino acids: CASSIGTSGTDTQYF. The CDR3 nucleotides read TGTGCCAGTAGTATTGGGACTAGCGGAACAGATACGCAGTATTTT. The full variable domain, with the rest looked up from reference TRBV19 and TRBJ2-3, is DGGITQSPKYLFRKEGQNVTLSCEQNLNHDAMYWYRQDPGQGLRLIYYSQIVNDFQKGDIAEGYSVSREKKESFPLTVTSAQKNPTAFYLCASSIGTSGTDTQYFGPGTRLTVL.

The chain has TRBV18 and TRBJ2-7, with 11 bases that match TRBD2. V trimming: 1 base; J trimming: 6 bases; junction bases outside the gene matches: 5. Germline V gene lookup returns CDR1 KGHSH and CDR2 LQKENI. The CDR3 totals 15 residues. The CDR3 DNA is TGTGCCAGCTCACCACGGGTAGCGGGGGGGCCCGAGCAGTACTTC. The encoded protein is CASSPRVAGGPEQYF. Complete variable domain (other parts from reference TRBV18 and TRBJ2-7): NAGVMQNPRHLVRRRGQEARLRCSPMKGHSHVYWYRQLPEEGLKFMVYLQKENIIDESGMPKERFSAEFPKEGPSILRIQQVVRGDSAAYFCASSPRVAGGPEQYFGPGTRLTVT.

In DNA form, the CDR3 reads TGCAGCGTTTCTACAGGGGCGTGGGAGACCCAGTACTTC. It yields the protein CSVSTGAWETQYF. The chain has TRBV29-1 and TRBJ2-5, with 7 bases aligning to TRBD1. This CDR3 has 13 amino acids. The V and J ends lost 5 bases and 5 bases, in that order; junction bases with no gene match: 8. The germline V gene encodes CDR1 SQVTM and CDR2 ANQGSEA.

CDR3 region: CASSPQVVEETQYF. CDR3 nucleotide sequence: TGTGCCAGCTCACCACAGGTGGTTGAAGAGACCCAGTACTTC. The rearrangement uses TRBV18 and TRBJ2-5; the D is unclear. Trimming removed 1 base at V and 3 bases at J, with 9 bases between. The V gene's germline CDR1 is KGHSH and CDR2 LQKENI. The CDR3 extends over 14 amino acids.

DNA of the CDR3: TGTGCCAGCCCCGGGACAGGCCTCGTAGACGTGTCACCCCTCCACTTT. This translates into CASPGTGLVDVSPLHF. The gene calls are TRBV18 and TRBJ1-6; 8 positions agree with TRBD1. Germline CDR1 KGHSH, CDR2 LQKENI. J lost 10 bases, V lost 8 bases, and 16 bases had no gene match. CDR3 length equals 16 residues.

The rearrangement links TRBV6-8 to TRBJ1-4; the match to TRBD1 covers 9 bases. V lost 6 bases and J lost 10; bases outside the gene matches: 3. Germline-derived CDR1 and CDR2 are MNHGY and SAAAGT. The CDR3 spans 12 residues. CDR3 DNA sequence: TGTGCCAGCAGCCCGACAGGGGGAAAACTGTTTTTT. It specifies CASSPTGGKLFF.

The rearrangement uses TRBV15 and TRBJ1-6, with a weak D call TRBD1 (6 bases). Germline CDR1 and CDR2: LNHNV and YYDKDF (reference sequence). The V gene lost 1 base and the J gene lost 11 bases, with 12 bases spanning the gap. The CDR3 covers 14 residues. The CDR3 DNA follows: TGTGCCACCAGCAGAGGCGGGGGCGGGCCACCCCTCCACTTT. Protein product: CATSRGGGGPPLHF.

The CDR3 sequence is CASSDRAQTQYF. CDR3 coding DNA: TGTGCCAGCAGTGACAGGGCACAGACCCAGTACTTC. This chain connects TRBV6-7 to TRBJ2-5; 7 bases are a match to TRBD1. TRBV6-7 is marked as an open reading frame, function uncertain. With V trimmed by 5 bases and J by 6 bases, 3 bases remained unmatched. CDR3 length: 12 residues.